The clone carrying this T cell receptor (beta chain) was detected many times. Antigen specificity is unknown. The data were taken from a study of CD8 T cells in ankylosing spondylitis. Points from the study as a whole: Within peripheral blood, clones linked to disease were CD8+ and relatively rare. Roughly eight highly homologous variants made up a TCR beta motif, and this motif appeared characteristic of ankylosing spondylitis blood. Reportedly, disease-linked clones are significantly enriched in ankylosing spondylitis patients' matched synovial fluid. A number of the motif variants had already been described in reactive arthritis synovial fluid and blood.

This CDR3 comprises 12 residues. V was shortened by 2 bases and J by 5 bases, with 5 bases between the two germline ends. Germline V gives CDR1 MDHEN, CDR2 SYDVKM. Quantitative 5'-RACE with molecular barcodes produced the TCR beta libraries. MiXCR, applied by TCRdb to the 5' RACE reads, yields one record per CDR3 protein. The sample holds about 510,000 distinct CDR3 sequences, less than 6% seen once. This receptor was obtained from a male donor with ankylosing spondylitis. This sequence joins TRBV28 and TRBJ2-3; no clear D gene. The sample was blood, either unsorted or a sorted T cell fraction (not recorded which). Written as DNA, the CDR3 is TGTGCCAGCAGTTTACTTCGAGATACGCAGTATTTT. Its translation: CASSLLRDTQYF.